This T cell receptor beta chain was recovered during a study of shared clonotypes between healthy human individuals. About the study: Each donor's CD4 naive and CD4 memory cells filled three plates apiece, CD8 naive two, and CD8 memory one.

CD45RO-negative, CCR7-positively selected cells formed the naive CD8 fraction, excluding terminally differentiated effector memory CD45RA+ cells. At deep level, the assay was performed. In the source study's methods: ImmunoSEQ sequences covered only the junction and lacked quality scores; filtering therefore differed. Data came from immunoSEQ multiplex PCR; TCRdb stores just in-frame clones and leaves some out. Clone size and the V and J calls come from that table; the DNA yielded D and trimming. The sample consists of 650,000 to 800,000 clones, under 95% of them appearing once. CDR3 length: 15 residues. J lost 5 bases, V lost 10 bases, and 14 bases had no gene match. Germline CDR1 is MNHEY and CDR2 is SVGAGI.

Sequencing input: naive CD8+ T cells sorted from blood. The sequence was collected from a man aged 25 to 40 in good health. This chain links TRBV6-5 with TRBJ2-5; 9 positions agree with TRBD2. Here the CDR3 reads CATSGRREGRETQYF. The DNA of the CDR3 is TGTGCCACCTCCGGCCGGCGGGAGGGCCGGGAGACCCAGTACTTC.